The sequence of this TCR beta chain was determined in a study of blood T cell repertoires in COVID-19. TCRdb's copy holds only in-frame clones and misses some; the assay was immunoSEQ multiplex PCR. The repertoire consists of 270,000 or so clones, with about 80% occurring once and the leading ten covering roughly 3.1%. The CDR3 is made up of 14 amino acids. Germline assignment: CDR1 SGHRS and CDR2 YFSETQ. After removal of 4 bases from V and 4 bases from J, the junction contained 5 bases not matched to a gene. Specimen: PBMCs or T cells enriched from blood (not recorded which). The V and J genes are TRBV5-1 and TRBJ2-5, with 9 bases matching TRBD1. The receptor's source is a man over 45 who had recovered from COVID-19. CDR3 protein: CASSAGQGRETQYF. The CDR3 DNA sequence: TGCGCCAGCAGCGCGGGACAGGGACGAGAGACCCAGTACTTC.